This T cell receptor (beta chain) originates from a study of identical twins. Study outcomes and limitations: Out-of-frame alpha sequences shared between twins exhibited an excess of low generation probability. Out-of-frame sharing of TCR alpha in monozygotic twins was underestimated by models.

TCRdb analysed the 5' RACE reads with MiXCR anew, one entry per CDR3 protein. Here the sample spans 270,000 or so distinct CDR3 sequences, about 8% being singletons. As concerns this clonotype: Its specificity is unknown.

The V end lost 5 bases, the J end lost 4 bases, and 18 bases lay between the germline ends. Per the germline V gene, CDR1 is SGHAT and CDR2 is FQNNGV. There are 16 residues in the CDR3. The sample was also linked to a second study, of yellow fever vaccine responses in identical twins.

This receptor was taken from a woman under 30 in good health. Sequenced input: CD8+ T cells sorted from blood. V usage is TRBV11-2 and J usage is TRBJ2-1; D is possibly TRBD1 or TRBD2 (5 bases each). The CDR3 reads CASSLGGQTVYNEQFF. CDR3 in DNA: TGTGCCAGCAGCCTAGGCGGGCAGACAGTATACAATGAGCAGTTCTTC.